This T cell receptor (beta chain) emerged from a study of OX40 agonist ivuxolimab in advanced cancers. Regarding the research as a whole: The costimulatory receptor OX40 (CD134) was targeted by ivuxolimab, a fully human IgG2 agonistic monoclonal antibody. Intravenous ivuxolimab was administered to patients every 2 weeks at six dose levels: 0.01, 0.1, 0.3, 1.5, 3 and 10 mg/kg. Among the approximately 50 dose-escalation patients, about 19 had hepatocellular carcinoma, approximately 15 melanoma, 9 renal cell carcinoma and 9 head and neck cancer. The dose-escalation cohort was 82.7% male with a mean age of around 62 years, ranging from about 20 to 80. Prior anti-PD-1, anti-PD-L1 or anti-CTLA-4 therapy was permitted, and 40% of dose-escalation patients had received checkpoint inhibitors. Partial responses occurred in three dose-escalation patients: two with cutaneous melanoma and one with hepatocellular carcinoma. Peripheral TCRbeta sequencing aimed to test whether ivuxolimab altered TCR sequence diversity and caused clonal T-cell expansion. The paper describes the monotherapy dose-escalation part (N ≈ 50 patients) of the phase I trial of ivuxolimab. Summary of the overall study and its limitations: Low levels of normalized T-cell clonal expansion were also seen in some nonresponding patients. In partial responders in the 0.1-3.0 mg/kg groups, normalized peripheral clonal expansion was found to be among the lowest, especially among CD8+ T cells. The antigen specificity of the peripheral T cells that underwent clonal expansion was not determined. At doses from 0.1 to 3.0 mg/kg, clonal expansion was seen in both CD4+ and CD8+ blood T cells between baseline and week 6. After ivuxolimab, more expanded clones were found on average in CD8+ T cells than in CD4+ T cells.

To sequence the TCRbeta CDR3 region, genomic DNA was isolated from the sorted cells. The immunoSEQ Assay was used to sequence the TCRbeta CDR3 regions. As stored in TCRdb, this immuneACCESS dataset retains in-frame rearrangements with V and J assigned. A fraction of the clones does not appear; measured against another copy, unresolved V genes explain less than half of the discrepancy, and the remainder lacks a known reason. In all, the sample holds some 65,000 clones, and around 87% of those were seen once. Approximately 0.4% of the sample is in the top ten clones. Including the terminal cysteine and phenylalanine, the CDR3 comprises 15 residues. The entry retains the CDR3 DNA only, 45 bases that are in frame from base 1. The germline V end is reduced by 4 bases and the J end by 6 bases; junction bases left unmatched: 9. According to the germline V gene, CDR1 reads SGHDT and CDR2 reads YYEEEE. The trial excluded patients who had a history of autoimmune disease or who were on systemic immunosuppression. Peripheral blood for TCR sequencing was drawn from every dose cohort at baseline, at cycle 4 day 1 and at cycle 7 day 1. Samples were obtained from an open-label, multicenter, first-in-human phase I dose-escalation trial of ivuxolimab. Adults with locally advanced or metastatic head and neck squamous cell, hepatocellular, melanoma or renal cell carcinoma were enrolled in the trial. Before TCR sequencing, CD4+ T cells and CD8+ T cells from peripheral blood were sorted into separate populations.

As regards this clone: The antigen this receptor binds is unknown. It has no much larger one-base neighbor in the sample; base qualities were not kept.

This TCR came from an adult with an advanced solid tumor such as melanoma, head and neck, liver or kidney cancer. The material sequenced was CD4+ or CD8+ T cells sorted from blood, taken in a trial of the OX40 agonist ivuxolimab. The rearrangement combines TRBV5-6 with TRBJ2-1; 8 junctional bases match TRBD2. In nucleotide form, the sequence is TGTGCCAGCAGCCCGGGACTAGTCAACTTCAATGAGCAGTTCTTC. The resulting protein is CASSPGLVNFNEQFF.